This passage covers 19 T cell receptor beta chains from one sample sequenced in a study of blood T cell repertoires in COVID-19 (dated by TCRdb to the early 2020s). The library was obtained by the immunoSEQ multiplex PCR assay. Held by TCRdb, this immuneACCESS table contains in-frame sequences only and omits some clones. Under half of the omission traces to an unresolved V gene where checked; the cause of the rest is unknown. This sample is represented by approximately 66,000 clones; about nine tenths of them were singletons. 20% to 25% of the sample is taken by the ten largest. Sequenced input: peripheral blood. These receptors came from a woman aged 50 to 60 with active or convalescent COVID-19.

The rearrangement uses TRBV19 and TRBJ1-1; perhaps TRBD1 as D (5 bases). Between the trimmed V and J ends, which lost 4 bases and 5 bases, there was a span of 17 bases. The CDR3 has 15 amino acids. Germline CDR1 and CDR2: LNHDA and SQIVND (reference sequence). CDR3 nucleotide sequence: TGTGCCAGTAGTACTCGAAACACAGGTGAAACTGAAGCTTTCTTT. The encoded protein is CASSTRNTGETEAFF.

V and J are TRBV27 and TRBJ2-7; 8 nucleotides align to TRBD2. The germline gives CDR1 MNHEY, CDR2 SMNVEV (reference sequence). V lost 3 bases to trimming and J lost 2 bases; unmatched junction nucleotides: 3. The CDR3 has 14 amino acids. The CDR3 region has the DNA TGTGCCAGCAGTTTTTTTAGCGGGGCCTACGAGCAGTACTTC. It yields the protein CASSFFSGAYEQYF.

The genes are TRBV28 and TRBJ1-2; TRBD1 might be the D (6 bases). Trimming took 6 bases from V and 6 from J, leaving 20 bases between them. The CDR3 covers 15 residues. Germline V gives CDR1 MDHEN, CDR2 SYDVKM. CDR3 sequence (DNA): TGTGCCAGCAGCCCATCCGACAGGCGAGGGGATGGCTACACCTTC. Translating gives CASSPSDRRGDGYTF.

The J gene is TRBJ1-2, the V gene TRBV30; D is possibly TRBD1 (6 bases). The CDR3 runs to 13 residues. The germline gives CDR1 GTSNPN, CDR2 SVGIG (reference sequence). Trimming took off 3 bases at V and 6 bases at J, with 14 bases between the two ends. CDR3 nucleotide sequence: TGTGCCTGGAGGCCACAGGGTTCGGATGGCTACACCTTC. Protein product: CAWRPQGSDGYTF. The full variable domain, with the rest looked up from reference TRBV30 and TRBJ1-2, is SQTIHQWPATLVQPVGSPLSLECTVEGTSNPNLYWYRQAAGRGLQLLFYSVGIGQISSEVPQNLSASRPQDRQFILSSKKLLLSDSGFYLCAWRPQGSDGYTFGSGTRLTVV.

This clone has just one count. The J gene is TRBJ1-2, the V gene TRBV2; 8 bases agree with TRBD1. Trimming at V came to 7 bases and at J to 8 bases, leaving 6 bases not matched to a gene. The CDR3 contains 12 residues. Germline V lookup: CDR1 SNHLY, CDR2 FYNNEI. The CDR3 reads CASNTGGGGYTF. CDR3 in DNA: TGTGCCAGCAATACAGGGGGAGGAGGCTACACCTTC.

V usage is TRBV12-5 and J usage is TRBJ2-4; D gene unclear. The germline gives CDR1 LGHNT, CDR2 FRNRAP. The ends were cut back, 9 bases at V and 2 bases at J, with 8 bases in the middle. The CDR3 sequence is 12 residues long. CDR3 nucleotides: TGTGCTAGGGTACAGCCCAAAAACATTCAGTACTTC. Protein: CARVQPKNIQYF.

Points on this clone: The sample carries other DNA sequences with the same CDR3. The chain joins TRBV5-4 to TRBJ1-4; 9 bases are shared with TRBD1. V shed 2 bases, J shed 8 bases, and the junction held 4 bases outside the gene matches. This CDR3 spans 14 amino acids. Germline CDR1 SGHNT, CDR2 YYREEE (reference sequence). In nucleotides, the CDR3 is TGTGCCAGCAGCTTAGGACAGGGGAACGAAAAACTGTTTTTT. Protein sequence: CASSLGQGNEKLFF.

The CDR3 loop reads CSASWTSGSTEQYF. The CDR3 DNA reads TGCAGTGCTAGTTGGACTAGCGGGAGTACCGAGCAGTACTTC. The rearrangement links TRBV20-1 to TRBJ2-7, with TRBD2 matching 13 bases. Trimming removed 3 bases from V and 6 bases from J; junction bases left unmatched: 5. Germline V CDR1 and CDR2: DFQATT, SNEGSKA (reference sequence). There are 14 residues in the CDR3.

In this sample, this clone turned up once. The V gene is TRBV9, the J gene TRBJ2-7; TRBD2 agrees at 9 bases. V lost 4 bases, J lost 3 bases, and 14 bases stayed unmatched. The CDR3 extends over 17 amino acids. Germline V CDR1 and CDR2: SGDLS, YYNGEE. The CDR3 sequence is CASSLSAGSGRSYEQYF. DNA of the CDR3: TGTGCCAGCAGCCTCAGCGCGGGTAGCGGGAGAAGCTACGAGCAGTACTTC. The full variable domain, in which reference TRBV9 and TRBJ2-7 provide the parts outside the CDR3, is DSGVTQTPKHLITATGQRVTLRCSPRSGDLSVYWYQQSLDQGLQFLIQYYNGEERAKGNILERFSAQQFPDLHSELNLSSLELGDSALYFCASSLSAGSGRSYEQYFGPGTRLTVT.

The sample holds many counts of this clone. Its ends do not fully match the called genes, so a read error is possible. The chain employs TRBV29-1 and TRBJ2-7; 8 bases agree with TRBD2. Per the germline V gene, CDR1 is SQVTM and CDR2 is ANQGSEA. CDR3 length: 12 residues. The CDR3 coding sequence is TGCAGCGTTGATCTTGTTAGCGGGACTCGAAACTTC. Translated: CSVDLVSGTRNF.

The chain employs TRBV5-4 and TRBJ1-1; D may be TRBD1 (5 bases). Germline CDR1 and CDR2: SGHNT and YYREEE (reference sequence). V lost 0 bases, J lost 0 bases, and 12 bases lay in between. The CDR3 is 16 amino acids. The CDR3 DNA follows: TGTGCCAGCAGCTTGGGGCAGGGTATCATGAACACTGAAGCTTTCTTT. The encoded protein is CASSLGQGIMNTEAFF.

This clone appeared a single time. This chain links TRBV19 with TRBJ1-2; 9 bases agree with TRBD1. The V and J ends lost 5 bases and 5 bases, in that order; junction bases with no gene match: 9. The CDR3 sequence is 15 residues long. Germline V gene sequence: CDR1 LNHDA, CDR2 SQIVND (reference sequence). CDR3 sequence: CASSSGQGSAYGYTF. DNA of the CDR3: TGTGCCAGTAGTTCGGGACAGGGTTCCGCTTATGGCTACACCTTC.

The CDR3 is CSARQGAGYTF. DNA of the CDR3: TGCAGTGCTAGACAGGGGGCAGGCTACACCTTC. The gene calls are TRBV20-1 and TRBJ1-2; 8 bases are a match to TRBD1. The CDR3 spans 11 residues. V was pared by 2 bases and J by 8 bases, with 1 base of the junction left unmatched. Germline V lookup: CDR1 DFQATT, CDR2 SNEGSKA (reference sequence).

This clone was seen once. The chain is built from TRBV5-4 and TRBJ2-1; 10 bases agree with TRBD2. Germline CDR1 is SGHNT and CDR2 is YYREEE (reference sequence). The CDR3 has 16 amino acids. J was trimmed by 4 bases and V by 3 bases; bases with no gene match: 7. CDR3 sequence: CASSSSTSGLYNEQFF. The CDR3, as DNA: TGTGCCAGCAGCTCATCGACTAGCGGGCTGTACAATGAGCAGTTCTTC.

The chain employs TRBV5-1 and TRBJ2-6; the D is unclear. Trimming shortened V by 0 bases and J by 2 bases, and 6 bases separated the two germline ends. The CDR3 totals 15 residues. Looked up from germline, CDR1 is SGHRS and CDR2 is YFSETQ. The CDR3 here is CASSLELPGANVLTF. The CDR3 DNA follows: TGCGCCAGCAGCTTGGAGCTTCCTGGGGCCAACGTCCTGACTTTC.

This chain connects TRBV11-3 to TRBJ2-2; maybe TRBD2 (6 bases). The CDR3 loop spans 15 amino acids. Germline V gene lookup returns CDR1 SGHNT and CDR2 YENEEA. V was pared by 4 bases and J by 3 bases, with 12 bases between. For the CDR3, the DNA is TGTGCCAGCAGCTACGGGGACTTCCACACCGGGGAGCTGTTTTTT. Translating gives CASSYGDFHTGELFF.

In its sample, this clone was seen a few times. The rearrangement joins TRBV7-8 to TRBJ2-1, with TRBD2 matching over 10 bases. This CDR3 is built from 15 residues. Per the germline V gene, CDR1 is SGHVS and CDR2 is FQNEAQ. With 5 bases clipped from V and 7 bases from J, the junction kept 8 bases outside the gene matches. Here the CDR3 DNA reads TGTGCCAGCAGCCCATCTAGCGGGAGTTGGAATGAGCAGTTCTTC. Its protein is CASSPSSGSWNEQFF.

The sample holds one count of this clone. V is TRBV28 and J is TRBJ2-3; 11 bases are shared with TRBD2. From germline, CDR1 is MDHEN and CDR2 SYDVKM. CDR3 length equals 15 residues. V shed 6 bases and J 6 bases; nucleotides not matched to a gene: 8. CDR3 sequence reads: CASSSLLAGADTQYF. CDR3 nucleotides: TGTGCCAGCAGCTCTCTACTAGCGGGAGCGGATACGCAGTATTTT.

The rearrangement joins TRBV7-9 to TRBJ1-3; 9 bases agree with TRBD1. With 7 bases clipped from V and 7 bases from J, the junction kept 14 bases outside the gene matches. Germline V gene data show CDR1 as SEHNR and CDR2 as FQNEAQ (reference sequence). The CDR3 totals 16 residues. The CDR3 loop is CASTEPGQGLLNTIYF. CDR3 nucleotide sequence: TGTGCCAGCACCGAACCGGGACAGGGTTTGCTCAACACCATATATTTT.